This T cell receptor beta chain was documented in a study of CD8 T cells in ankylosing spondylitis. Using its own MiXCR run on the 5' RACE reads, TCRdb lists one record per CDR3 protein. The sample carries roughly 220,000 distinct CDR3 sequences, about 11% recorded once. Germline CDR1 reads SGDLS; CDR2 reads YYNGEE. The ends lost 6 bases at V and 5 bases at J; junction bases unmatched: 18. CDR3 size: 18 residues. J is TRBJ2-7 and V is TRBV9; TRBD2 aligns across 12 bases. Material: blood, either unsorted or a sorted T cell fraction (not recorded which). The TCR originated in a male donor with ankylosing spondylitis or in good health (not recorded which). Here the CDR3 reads CASTLKLILAGGRHEQYF. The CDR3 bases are TGTGCCAGCACCCTAAAACTCATCCTAGCGGGGGGGCGACACGAGCAGTACTTC.